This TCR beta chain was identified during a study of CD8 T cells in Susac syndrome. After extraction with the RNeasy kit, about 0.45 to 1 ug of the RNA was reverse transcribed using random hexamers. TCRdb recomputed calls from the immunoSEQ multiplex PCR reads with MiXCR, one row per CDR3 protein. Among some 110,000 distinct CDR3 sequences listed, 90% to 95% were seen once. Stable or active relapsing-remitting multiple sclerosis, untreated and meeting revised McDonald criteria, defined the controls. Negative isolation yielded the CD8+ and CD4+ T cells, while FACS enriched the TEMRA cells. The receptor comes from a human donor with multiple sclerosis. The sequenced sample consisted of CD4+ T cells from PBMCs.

CDR3 coding DNA: TGTGCCTGGAGTGTACTGAGCCGCCGAACATATGGCTACACCTTC. Translation gives CAWSVLSRRTYGYTF. The chain recombines TRBV30 with TRBJ1-2; D is uncertain. V gave up 0 bases and J gave up 5 bases, with 16 bases separating them. Germline V gene data show CDR1 as GTSNPN and CDR2 as SVGIG (reference sequence). The CDR3 extends over 15 amino acids.